This TCR beta chain is drawn from a study of blood T cell repertoires in COVID-19. Patients of the Seattle cohort, enrolled during active infection, were followed longitudinally. Germline CDR1 reads SEHNR; CDR2 reads FQNEAQ (reference sequence). V shed 5 bases, J shed 4 bases, and the junction held 13 bases outside the gene matches. This CDR3 is built from 16 residues. Source study methods: The assay estimated nucleated cells by amplifying reference gene primers. TCRdb's copy holds only in-frame clones and misses some; the assay was immunoSEQ multiplex PCR. That table furnishes V, J and clone size, whereas the DNA furnished D and trimming. The sample contains roughly 90,000 clones, 80% to 90% of which appear only once.

Sequencing was done on a sample of peripheral blood. The receptor comes from a man aged 50 or older with COVID-19, enrolled during active disease. This rearrangement joins TRBV7-9 to TRBJ2-7; 8 nucleotides align to TRBD1. Here the CDR3 DNA reads TGTGCCAGCAGCCCGCCCGGTGGGCAGGGGGCTTACGAGCAGTACTTC. Translating gives CASSPPGGQGAYEQYF. Together with reference TRBV7-9 and TRBJ2-7, the CDR3 gives the full variable domain: DTGVSQNPRHKITKRGQNVTFRCDPISEHNRLYWYRQTLGQGPEFLTYFQNEAQLEKSRLLSDRFSAERPKGSFSTLEIQRTEQGDSAMYLCASSPPGGQGAYEQYFGPGTRLTVT.